The 7 T cell receptor beta chains below all came from one sample that was sequenced in a study of OX40 agonist ivuxolimab in advanced cancers. Sequencing was performed with immunoSEQ multiplex PCR; in TCRdb, only in-frame clones are kept and a portion is missing. The sample consists of tens of thousands of clones, 70% to 90% of them appearing once. Sample: CD4+ or CD8+ T cells sorted from blood, taken in a trial of the OX40 agonist ivuxolimab. These receptors were obtained from an adult with an advanced solid tumor such as melanoma, head and neck, liver or kidney cancer.

The chain joins TRBV7-8 to TRBJ2-7; D gene uncertain. V was clipped by 3 bases and J by 1 base, with 1 base between them. There are 11 residues in the CDR3. CDR1 and CDR2 (germline): SGHVS, FQNEAQ. CDR3 DNA sequence: TGTGCCAGCAGCTTTTCCTACGAGCAGTACTTC. Encoded protein: CASSFSYEQYF. Filled out from reference TRBV7-8 and TRBJ2-7, the complete variable domain reads GAGVSQSPRYKVAKRGQDVALRCDPISGHVSLFWYQQALGQGPEFLTYFQNEAQLDKSGLPSDRFFAERPEGSVSTLKIQRTQQEDSAVYLCASSFSYEQYFGPGTRLTVT.

This sequence joins TRBV11-3 and TRBJ1-1, with unresolved D. Trimming removed 5 bases at V and 5 bases at J, with 30 bases between. CDR1 is SGHNT and CDR2 is YENEEA in the germline V gene. The CDR3 runs to 19 residues. CDR3 amino acids: CASSGYKAVKGGSWTEAFF. CDR3 coding DNA: TGTGCCAGCAGCGGTTATAAAGCGGTTAAGGGAGGAAGTTGGACTGAAGCTTTCTTT.

J is TRBJ2-3 and V is TRBV18; tentatively, D is TRBD1 (5 bases). Germline lookup yields CDR1 KGHSH and CDR2 LQKENI. Trimming took 2 bases from V and 4 from J, leaving 10 bases between them. The length of the CDR3 is 14 residues. CDR3 nucleotides: TGTGCCAGCTCACCAACTTCAGGGCCAGATACGCAGTATTTT. This codes for CASSPTSGPDTQYF.

The genes are TRBV11-3 and TRBJ2-5; D possibly matches TRBD1 or TRBD2 (6 bases each). V was cut by 6 bases and J by 5 bases, with 13 bases left in between. Germline CDR1 SGHNT, CDR2 YENEEA. The CDR3 has 13 amino acids. The CDR3 here is CASSSLGGETQYF. The CDR3 bases are TGTGCCAGCAGTTCCCTAGGGGGGGAGACCCAGTACTTC. Combining the CDR3 with reference TRBV11-3 and TRBJ2-5 gives the whole variable domain EAGVVQSPRYKIIEKKQPVAFWCNPISGHNTLYWYLQNLGQGPELLIRYENEEAVDDSQLPKDRFSAERLKGVDSTLKIQPAELGDSAVYLCASSSLGGETQYFGPGTRLLVL.

The rearrangement links TRBV5-1 to TRBJ2-3; the D gene is possibly TRBD2 (5 bases). CDR3 length: 14 residues. Germline assignment: CDR1 SGHRS and CDR2 YFSETQ. With 4 bases removed from V and 3 bases from J, the gap between germline ends came to 12 bases. The CDR3 bases are TGCGCCAGCAGCCAAACTAGTTTTACAGATACGCAGTATTTT. Translation gives CASSQTSFTDTQYF.

The sample holds one count of this clone. The chain couples TRBV28 to TRBJ2-1; D is unclear. CDR1 is MDHEN and CDR2 is SYDVKM in the germline V gene. The CDR3 length is 12 residues. V was pared by 3 bases and J by 3 bases, with 3 bases between. Here the CDR3 reads CASSFNYNEQFF. The CDR3 DNA follows: TGTGCCAGCAGTTTTAACTACAATGAGCAGTTCTTC. Filled out from reference TRBV28 and TRBJ2-1, the complete variable domain reads DVKVTQSSRYLVKRTGEKVFLECVQDMDHENMFWYRQDPGLGLRLIYFSYDVKMKEKGDIPEGYSVSREKKERFSLILESASTNQTSMYLCASSFNYNEQFFGPGTRLTVL.

The V and J genes are TRBV7-8 and TRBJ2-2; no firm D call. With 1 base removed from V and 4 bases from J, the gap between germline ends came to 13 bases. Germline loops: CDR1 SGHVS, CDR2 FQNEAQ. There are 16 residues in the CDR3. The CDR3 region has the DNA TGTGCCAGCAGCTTAGGCCTCACCGACACCACCGGGGAGCTGTTTTTT. The encoded protein is CASSLGLTDTTGELFF.